This T cell receptor (beta chain) was sequenced for a study of T cells in Graves' hyperthyroidism and ophthalmopathy. General study points: Appearing also in blood were most of the thyroid clonotypes expanded above 0.001.

Diagnoses were made from clinical symptoms, serum measures (thyroxine and TRAb), thyroid ultrasound and orbital computed tomography. From 9 to 10 ml of fresh peripheral blood, PBMCs were isolated. This clonotype occurred many times. Its target is not known. At one of its ends the junction is not consistent with the germline gene, which may arise from a read error. The TCR beta CDR3 regions underwent amplification using RNA transcripts as the source. A set of HTBI primers served as the primers for a first-round RT-PCR of the TCR CDR3. From the multiplex PCR reads, TCRdb called clonotypes with MiXCR, one entry per CDR3 protein. The top ten hold 30% to 40% of the sample, which has 600,000 to 650,000 distinct CDR3 sequences, roughly 20% seen once. The sequence was collected from a man aged 30 to 45 with Graves' ophthalmopathy. Sequences were obtained from blood.

The CDR3 DNA reads as TGTGCCAGCAGCTTTGGGACGGCGAACACCGGGGAGCTGTTTTTT. Amino acids: CASSFGTANTGELFF. The chain carries TRBV5-1 and TRBJ2-2; D may correspond to TRBD1 or TRBD2 (5 bases each). CDR3 length: 15 residues. Germline V gene sequence: CDR1 SGHRS, CDR2 YFSETQ.